The T cell receptor (beta chain) described here comes from a study of molecular identifiers for immune sequencing clone quantification. Findings and limits, study-wide: In a background of 950,000 to 1,000,000 naive cells, spiked Jurkat TCR RNA from one cell was reportedly detectable.

A single record per CDR3 protein comes from TCRdb applying MiXCR to the PCR reads. This table has hundreds of thousands of distinct CDR3 sequences, about 25% appearing once. This clonotype has a count of ten or more. Its antigen is as yet unknown. Germline-derived CDR1 and CDR2 are SEHNR and FQNEAQ (reference sequence). V lost 6 bases, J lost 1 base, and 17 bases lay in between. The CDR3 is 16 residues long. Naive CD8 libraries came from approximately 20,000 to 1,000,000 sorted cells with 10%, 30% or 50% RNA. Naive CD8 T cells were FACS-sorted by CD8+CD4-CCR7+CD45RA+ markers. This receptor was taken from a human donor in good health. Some libraries in this study had Jurkat cell RNA spiked in. The chain has TRBV7-9 and TRBJ2-3; perhaps TRBD1 as D (5 bases). Sequencing was carried out using naive CD8+ T cells from blood, with Jurkat cell RNA spiked in. Regarding subset: FACS-sorted CD8+CD4-CCR7+CD45RA+ naive T cells. Written as DNA, the CDR3 is TGTGCCAGCAGTCCGTGGGGCCCAAGGGGCACAGATACGCAGTATTTT. It specifies CASSPWGPRGTDTQYF.